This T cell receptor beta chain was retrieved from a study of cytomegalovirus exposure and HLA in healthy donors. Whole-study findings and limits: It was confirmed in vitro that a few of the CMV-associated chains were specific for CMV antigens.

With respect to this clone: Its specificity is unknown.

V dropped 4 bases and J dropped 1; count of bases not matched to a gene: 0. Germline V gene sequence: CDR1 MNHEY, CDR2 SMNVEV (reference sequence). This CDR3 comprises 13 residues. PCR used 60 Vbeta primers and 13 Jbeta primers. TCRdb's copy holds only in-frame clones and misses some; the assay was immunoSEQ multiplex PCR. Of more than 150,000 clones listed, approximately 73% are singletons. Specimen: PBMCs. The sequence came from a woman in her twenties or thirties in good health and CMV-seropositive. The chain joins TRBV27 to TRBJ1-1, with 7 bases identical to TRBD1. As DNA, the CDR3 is TGTGCCAGCAGTTACAGGGGGAACACTGAAGCTTTCTTT. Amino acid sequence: CASSYRGNTEAFF.